These 18 T cell receptor beta chains were all obtained from the same sample, sequenced in a study of graft-versus-host responses after intestinal transplantation. The antigens of these receptors remain unknown. Here immunoSEQ multiplex PCR was the method, and the copy in TCRdb shows in-frame clones only, minus some. The table shows about 89,000 clones, with just over 90% occurring only once. The specimen comprised unstimulated CD8+ T cells sorted from spleen or lymph node cells, sampled before intestinal transplant. These receptors all stem from a human donor who received an intestinal transplant.

This chain connects TRBV19 to TRBJ1-2, with 8 nucleotides matching TRBD1. The CDR3 has 16 residues. Germline CDR1 and CDR2: LNHDA and SQIVND (reference sequence). Unmatched junction bases numbered 12, after V lost 7 bases and J lost 2 bases. The CDR3 sequence is CASTSGQGAPNYGYTF. In nucleotides, the CDR3 is TGTGCCAGTACAAGTGGGCAGGGGGCTCCAAACTATGGCTACACCTTC. Filled out from reference TRBV19 and TRBJ1-2, the complete variable domain reads DGGITQSPKYLFRKEGQNVTLSCEQNLNHDAMYWYRQDPGQGLRLIYYSQIVNDFQKGDIAEGYSVSREKKESFPLTVTSAQKNPTAFYLCASTSGQGAPNYGYTFGSGTRLTVV.

The chain combines TRBV7-6 with TRBJ2-7; 7 bases are shared with TRBD1. This CDR3 comprises 15 residues. After removal of 0 bases from V and 2 bases from J, the junction contained 4 bases not matched to a gene. The germline V gene has CDR1 SGHVS and CDR2 FNYEAQ. The CDR3 DNA reads as TGTGCCAGCAGCTTAGCCCCCGGGACAGCCTACGAGCAGTACTTC. Amino acids: CASSLAPGTAYEQYF.

The V gene is TRBV4-3, the J gene TRBJ2-3; 7 bases align to TRBD1. V shed 0 bases, J shed 1 base, and the junction held 4 bases outside the gene matches. The CDR3 totals 16 residues. Germline V gives CDR1 LGHNA, CDR2 YSLEER. The CDR3 DNA follows: TGCGCCAGCAGCCAAGATAGGGACAGCCGCACAGATACGCAGTATTTT. Translation gives CASSQDRDSRTDTQYF.

The chain combines TRBV14 with TRBJ2-6, with D unclear. The germline V gene has CDR1 SGHDN and CDR2 FVKESK. This CDR3 is 16 amino acids long. V lost 3 bases, J lost 0 bases, and 9 bases lay in between. The CDR3 region is CASSQESVSGANVLTF. In DNA, the CDR3 is TGTGCCAGCAGCCAGGAGTCCGTCTCTGGGGCCAACGTCCTGACTTTC.

This sequence joins TRBV4-1 and TRBJ2-7; 8 bases line up with TRBD2. V was clipped by 8 bases and J by 5 bases; unmatched bases: 11. The germline V gene encodes CDR1 MGHRA and CDR2 YSYEKL. CDR3 length equals 14 residues. The CDR3 sequence: CASSVGGGLDEQYF. In DNA form, the CDR3 reads TGCGCCAGCTCCGTCGGGGGGGGGCTTGACGAGCAGTACTTC.

This sequence joins TRBV4-1 and TRBJ2-1, with no clear D. Trimming shortened V by 1 base and J by 5 bases, and 6 bases separated the two germline ends. This CDR3 is 13 amino acids long. Germline V gene data show CDR1 as MGHRA and CDR2 as YSYEKL. The CDR3 bases are TGCGCCAGCAGCCAAGGAGCCCACAATGAGCAGTTCTTC. Its protein product is CASSQGAHNEQFF.

The chain employs TRBV4-3 and TRBJ2-3, with 9 bases that match TRBD2. This CDR3 region has 19 residues. Germline V gene lookup returns CDR1 LGHNA and CDR2 YSLEER. V lost 0 bases, J lost 2 bases, and 12 bases stayed unmatched. The CDR3 coding sequence is TGCGCCAGCAGCCAAGATTACGTCGGACTAGCGAGGAACACAGATACGCAGTATTTT. This sequence encodes CASSQDYVGLARNTDTQYF.

This clone has just a few counts. This chain uses TRBV2 with TRBJ1-2; 8 nucleotides align to TRBD1. CDR3 length: 15 residues. V lost 8 bases, J lost 12 bases, and 20 bases stayed unmatched. Per germline, CDR1 SNHLY and CDR2 FYNNEI. The CDR3 DNA reads as TGTGCCAGCGGGATTTCGGACAGGGACACCGGAACCAACACCTTC. Translating gives CASGISDRDTGTNTF.

This chain links TRBV30 with TRBJ2-7; D not certain. V dropped 8 bases and J dropped 2 bases, with 10 bases sitting between them. Germline V gene sequence: CDR1 GTSNPN, CDR2 SVGIG (reference sequence). The CDR3 spans 11 residues. DNA for the CDR3: TGTGCCACGACTGGCGCCTACGAGCAGTACTTC. Protein sequence: CATTGAYEQYF.

The chain has TRBV27 and TRBJ2-3, with TRBD2 identical over 10 bases. The CDR3 covers 17 residues. The J segment lost 2 bases and the V segment lost 4 bases, leaving 9 bases of the junction unmatched. Germline CDR1 MNHEY, CDR2 SMNVEV (reference sequence). CDR3 residues: CASSSPLAGVTTDTQYF. CDR3 nucleotides: TGTGCCAGCAGTTCCCCTCTAGCGGGGGTTACCACAGATACGCAGTATTTT.

Points on this clone: The junction does not match germline at one end; this may be a read error. The V and J genes are TRBV6-5 and TRBJ1-1; a weak D match, TRBD1 (6 bases). The length of the CDR3 is 13 residues. The V gene's germline CDR1 is MNHEY and CDR2 SVGAGI. The CDR3 coding sequence is TGTGTCAGCAGTCCAGGGGTTGTCACTGAAGCTTTCTTT. Encoded protein: CVSSPGVVTEAFF.

This clone has a single count. The genes are TRBV7-9 and TRBJ2-7; D is unresolved. The CDR3 totals 14 residues. Per germline, CDR1 SEHNR and CDR2 FQNEAQ (reference sequence). V dropped 4 bases and J dropped 7 bases, with 17 bases sitting between them. CDR3 coding DNA: TGTGCCAGCAGCTCTCCGACCCGAGGTTGGGAGCAGTACTTC. The encoded protein is CASSSPTRGWEQYF.

In DNA, the CDR3 is TGTGCCAGTAAGGAGCGGGGGATAGATACGCAGTATTTT. Amino acid sequence: CASKERGIDTQYF. The chain uses TRBV13 and TRBJ2-3; TRBD2 matches 8 bases. Trimming cost V 9 bases and J 5 bases; bases outside gene matches: 7. The germline CDR1 and CDR2 sequences are PRHDT and FYEKMQ (reference sequence). The CDR3 extends over 13 amino acids.

This clone showed up just once. The genes are TRBV4-3 and TRBJ2-7, with 12 bases matching TRBD2. The CDR3 loop spans 15 amino acids. J was trimmed by 4 bases and V by 1 base; bases with no gene match: 2. Looked up from germline, CDR1 is LGHNA and CDR2 is YSLEER. CDR3 DNA sequence: TGCGCCAGCAGCCAAGGGACTAGCGGGGCATACGAGCAGTACTTC. Amino acids: CASSQGTSGAYEQYF.

CDR3 in DNA: TGTGCCAGCAGGCGGACAGGGATGGGAGAAAAACTGTTTTTT. Residues: CASRRTGMGEKLFF. The chain uses TRBV11-3 and TRBJ1-4, with 8 bases that match TRBD1. Germline V gene data show CDR1 as SGHNT and CDR2 as YENEEA. CDR3 length: 14 residues. J was trimmed by 8 bases and V by 6 bases; bases with no gene match: 8. Looking up the rest from reference TRBV11-3 and TRBJ1-4 gives the full variable domain: EAGVVQSPRYKIIEKKQPVAFWCNPISGHNTLYWYLQNLGQGPELLIRYENEEAVDDSQLPKDRFSAERLKGVDSTLKIQPAELGDSAVYLCASRRTGMGEKLFFGSGTQLSVL.

The V gene is TRBV4-3, the J gene TRBJ2-2, with a possible D match to TRBD2 (7 bases). V dropped 0 bases and J dropped 7 bases, with 9 bases sitting between them. The CDR3 has 14 residues. The germline CDR1 and CDR2 sequences are LGHNA and YSLEER. In DNA form, the CDR3 reads TGCGCCAGCAGCCAAGATAGGGGGGGCGGGGAGCTGTTTTTT. Translating it yields CASSQDRGGGELFF.

The CDR3 loop is CASSEGRLAGAFPYEQYF. In DNA form, the CDR3 reads TGTGCCAGCAGTGAAGGAAGGTTAGCGGGGGCCTTTCCCTACGAGCAGTACTTC. The rearrangement links TRBV6-1 to TRBJ2-7; TRBD2 matches 9 bases. The CDR3 runs 18 residues. After removal of 1 base from V and 2 bases from J, the junction contained 12 bases not matched to a gene. The germline V gene encodes CDR1 MNHNS and CDR2 SASEGT.

The chain uses TRBV4-3 and TRBJ1-1; D call uncertain. V shed 0 bases and J shed 11 bases, with 13 bases lying between them. CDR1 and CDR2 from the germline V gene are LGHNA and YSLEER. This CDR3 has 13 amino acids. CDR3 sequence: CASSQERGKGAFF. The CDR3 DNA follows: TGCGCCAGCAGCCAAGAGCGCGGGAAGGGTGCTTTCTTT.